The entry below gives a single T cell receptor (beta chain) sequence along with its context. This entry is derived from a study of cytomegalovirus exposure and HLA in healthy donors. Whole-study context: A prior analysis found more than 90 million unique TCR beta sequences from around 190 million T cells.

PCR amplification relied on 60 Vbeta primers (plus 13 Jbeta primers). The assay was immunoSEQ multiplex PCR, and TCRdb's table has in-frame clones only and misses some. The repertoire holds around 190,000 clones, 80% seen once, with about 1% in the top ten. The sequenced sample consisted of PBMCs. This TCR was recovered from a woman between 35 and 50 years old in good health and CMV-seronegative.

The CDR3 DNA sequence: TGTGCCAGCAGCTTAGGACTAGCGGGAGTCACCGGGGAGCTGTTTTTT. This gives the protein CASSLGLAGVTGELFF. J is TRBJ2-2 and V is TRBV7-3; 13 bases align to TRBD2. The CDR3 has 16 residues. V lost 2 bases to trimming and J lost 4 bases; unmatched junction nucleotides: 1. Germline V CDR1 and CDR2: SGHTA, FQGTGA.